This T cell receptor (beta chain) was sequenced for a study of blood T cell repertoires in COVID-19. Background on the study: Italy, Spain and the United States were the sources of the convalescent and acute COVID-19 samples. PBMCs, B-cell-depleted T cells, or T cells provided the cDNA or gDNA that made up the material.

Only in-frame clones appear in the TCRdb table, and some are missing; sequencing was by immunoSEQ multiplex PCR. The table lists around 15,000 clones, about 93% of them singletons, with roughly 4% in the top ten. This CDR3 spans 16 amino acids. From germline, CDR1 is SGHTA and CDR2 FQGNSA. The J segment lost 2 bases and the V segment lost 2 bases, leaving 6 bases of the junction unmatched. The TCR was taken from a man in his 60s with active COVID-19. The chain carries TRBV7-2 and TRBJ2-1; 7 positions agree with TRBD2. Sequenced input: peripheral blood. The DNA for the CDR3 is TGTGCCAGCAGCTTATATGCGGGGGTAACCTACAATGAGCAGTTCTTC. This translates into CASSLYAGVTYNEQFF.